The 17 T cell receptor beta chains in this list originate from one sample, sequenced in a study of T cells in women clearing cervical HPV infection (dated by TCRdb to the late 2010s). The method was the immunoSEQ multiplex PCR assay. Not all clones reach the TCRdb copy of this immuneACCESS table, which keeps in-frame sequences only. Checked studies attribute under half of the gap to unresolved V genes and leave the rest unexplained. This sample's table carries tens of thousands of clones. Clones ranked in the top ten supply approximately 6.3% of the sample. The material sequenced was blood buffy coat. These receptor sequences come from a woman aged 18 to 75 with a cervical HPV16 infection that either progressed to CIN3+ or cleared (not recorded which).

A remark on this clone: The CDR3 end falls 3 residues outside the read, so it is completed with the germline J gene. The J gene is TRBJ2-1, the V gene TRBV6-4; 12 bases line up with TRBD1. Germline CDR1 and CDR2: MRHNA and SNTAGT. The CDR3 has 14 residues. Trimming at V came to 6 bases and at J to 8 bases, leaving 5 bases not matched to a gene. CDR3 region: CASSPGQGADEQFF. The DNA read from the CDR3 is TGTGCCAGCAGCCCGGGACAGGGGGCGGATGAG.

Remarks on this clone: Coverage ceases 3 residues before the CDR3 finishes, and the germline J gene fills in the end. The chain is built from TRBV20-1 and TRBJ1-5; 10 nucleotides line up with TRBD1. The CDR3 extends over 17 amino acids. Germline V gene data show CDR1 as DFQATT and CDR2 as SNEGSKA (reference sequence). The J segment lost 2 bases and the V segment lost 2 bases, leaving 9 bases of the junction unmatched. The DNA read from the CDR3 is TGCAGTGCTAGACCGGGACAGGGGATCGGGCGCAATCAGCCC. Its protein product is CSARPGQGIGRNQP. The CDR3 as a whole reads CSARPGQGIGRNQPQHF.

Comments on this clone: The read comes to an end 3 residues before the CDR3 does, leaving the germline J gene to fill in the end. The V call is TRBV29-1, the J call TRBJ2-3, with D unclear. The CDR3 totals 13 residues. V was clipped by 6 bases and J by 0 bases, with 10 bases between them. Per germline, CDR1 SQVTM and CDR2 ANQGSEA. CDR3 DNA (partial): TGCAGCGTCTCAGATCCTAGCACAGATACG. This codes for CSVSDPSTDT. In full, the CDR3 reads CSVSDPSTDTQYF.

On this clone itself: The missing CDR3 end, 3 residues past where the read stops, is filled in from the germline J gene. V is TRBV19 and J is TRBJ2-5; tentatively, D is TRBD2 (6 bases). This CDR3 is 16 amino acids long. The V gene lost 5 bases and the J gene lost 1 base, with 17 bases spanning the gap. Germline V gene sequence: CDR1 LNHDA, CDR2 SQIVND (reference sequence). The CDR3 here is CASSAGTRRFQETQYF. Incomplete CDR3 DNA: TGTGCCAGTAGTGCCGGGACTCGTAGATTCCAAGAGACC. Drawing the rest from reference TRBV19 and TRBJ2-5, the complete variable domain is DGGITQSPKYLFRKEGQNVTLSCEQNLNHDAMYWYRQDPGQGLRLIYYSQIVNDFQKGDIAEGYSVSREKKESFPLTVTSAQKNPTAFYLCASSAGTRRFQETQYFGPGTRLLVL.

The chain's CDR3 is CAGGQGTNQPQHF. CDR3 DNA, as far as it was read: TGTGCCGGAGGACAGGGAACCAATCAGCCC. The chain employs TRBV19 and TRBJ1-5; TRBD1 matches 8 bases. The sequence runs out 3 residues before the end of the CDR3; the remainder is reconstructed from the germline J gene. Germline CDR1 reads LNHDA; CDR2 reads SQIVND (reference sequence). V was pared by 11 bases and J by 3 bases, with 6 bases of the junction left unmatched. This CDR3 is built from 13 residues.

In regard to this clone: Coverage ceases 3 residues before the CDR3 finishes, and the germline J gene fills in the end. V usage is TRBV19 and J usage is TRBJ2-5, with D unclear. The CDR3 is 14 residues long. Trimming left V 2 bases short and J 2 bases short, with 9 bases between. The germline V gene has CDR1 LNHDA and CDR2 SQIVND (reference sequence). The CDR3 DNA, read in part, is TGTGCCAGTAGTATATCTAGAAGGCAAGAGACC. Protein product: CASSISRRQET. The full CDR3 reads CASSISRRQETQYF.

Comment on this clone: The read is 3 residues too short to cover the CDR3 end, so that end is filled in from the germline J gene. The gene calls are TRBV20-1 and TRBJ2-1; TRBD2 aligns across 7 bases. The germline V gene encodes CDR1 DFQATT and CDR2 SNEGSKA (reference sequence). V lost 1 base to trimming and J lost 6 bases; unmatched junction nucleotides: 6. This CDR3 region has 14 residues. CDR3 sequence reads: CSARAQRGSNEQFF. The CDR3 DNA, read in part, is TGCAGTGCTAGAGCCCAGCGGGGTTCCAATGAG.

As concerns this clone: The CDR3 goes on 3 residues after the read ends, and that part is filled in from the germline J gene. V is TRBV4-1 and J is TRBJ2-7; 10 bases line up with TRBD2. Germline V gene data show CDR1 as MGHRA and CDR2 as YSYEKL. This CDR3 is 15 amino acids long. Trimming took 1 base from V and 3 from J; bases not matched to a gene: 3. The chain's CDR3 is CASSQGAGGRYEQYF. The part of the CDR3 DNA that was read is TGCGCCAGCAGCCAAGGAGCGGGGGGGCGCTACGAG.

Remarks on this clone: The sequence runs out 3 residues before the end of the CDR3; the remainder is reconstructed from the germline J gene. The genes are TRBV30 and TRBJ1-3, with D unresolved. Trimming took 0 bases from V and 0 from J, leaving 9 bases between them. Germline lookup yields CDR1 GTSNPN and CDR2 SVGIG (reference sequence). The CDR3 has 15 amino acids. CDR3 bases read: TGTGCCTGGAGTGTCACGTTACACTCTGGAAACACC. Translation: CAWSVTLHSGNT. The entire CDR3 reads CAWSVTLHSGNTIYF. The variable domain in full, with the rest retrieved from reference TRBV30 and TRBJ1-3, is SQTIHQWPATLVQPVGSPLSLECTVEGTSNPNLYWYRQAAGRGLQLLFYSVGIGQISSEVPQNLSASRPQDRQFILSSKKLLLSDSGFYLCAWSVTLHSGNTIYFGEGSWLTVV.

Comments on this clone: The read ends 3 residues shy of where the CDR3 ends; the end is completed using the germline J gene. The chain couples TRBV2 to TRBJ1-1; no clear D. V was pared by 3 bases and J by 7 bases, with 9 bases between. This CDR3 is 12 amino acids long. Germline V CDR1 and CDR2: SNHLY, FYNNEI. The chain's CDR3 is CASSDGLLEAFF. The sequenced part of the CDR3 DNA is TGTGCCAGCAGTGATGGACTACTTGAA. Together with reference TRBV2 and TRBJ1-1, the CDR3 gives the full variable domain: EPEVTQTPSHQVTQMGQEVILRCVPISNHLYFYWYRQILGQKVEFLVSFYNNEISEKSEIFDDQFSVERPDGSNFTLKIRSTKLEDSAMYFCASSDGLLEAFFGQGTRLTVV.

About this clone: Read sequence stops 3 residues before the CDR3 end, and the germline J gene provides the missing end. The chain links TRBV20-1 to TRBJ2-5; 10 bases are shared with TRBD1. With V trimmed by 6 bases and J by 3 bases, 7 bases remained unmatched. From germline, CDR1 is DFQATT and CDR2 SNEGSKA (reference sequence). The CDR3 spans 14 residues. CDR3 loop: CSARQGAPEETQYF. The DNA read from the CDR3 is TGCAGTGCACGACAGGGGGCGCCGGAAGAGACC.

Regarding this clone: The read halts 3 residues ahead of the CDR3 end, with the missing end drawn from the germline J gene. This chain uses TRBV6-4 with TRBJ1-2; D gene ambiguous. Germline CDR1 reads MRHNA; CDR2 reads SNTAGT. This CDR3 is 15 amino acids long. V lost 1 base and J lost 7, with 16 bases in between. CDR3 DNA (partial): TGTGCCAGCAGTGACTTTCCTCGAGAGCCCTGTGGC. It encodes CASSDFPREPCG. The full CDR3 reads CASSDFPREPCGYTF.

As concerns this clone: The read falls 3 residues short of the CDR3 end, and the missing part is taken from the germline J gene. The chain uses TRBV3-1 (or the pseudogene TRBV3-2) and TRBJ2-1, with 9 bases that match TRBD2. The germline gives CDR1 LGHDT, CDR2 YNNKEL (reference sequence). With V trimmed by 1 base and J by 9 bases, 10 bases remained unmatched. The CDR3 totals 16 residues. The covered CDR3 bases are TGTGCCAGCAGCCAAGCCGGCGGGGGGGCTGGCGGTGAG. It translates to CASSQAGGGAGGE. The full CDR3 sequence reads CASSQAGGGAGGEQFF.

About this clone itself: The sequenced fragment ends 3 residues before the CDR3 boundary, so the rest is inferred from the germline J gene. The chain carries TRBV7-2 and TRBJ1-2; D possibly corresponds to TRBD1 (5 bases). CDR1 and CDR2 from the germline V gene are SGHTA and FQGNSA. There are 14 residues in the CDR3. Trimming shortened V by 2 bases and J by 6 bases, and 13 bases separated the two germline ends. The chain's CDR3 is CASSLQEGKHGYTF. The part of the CDR3 DNA that was read is TGTGCCAGCAGCTTACAAGAGGGGAAGCATGGC. Combining the CDR3 with reference TRBV7-2 and TRBJ1-2 gives the whole variable domain GAGVSQSPSNKVTEKGKDVELRCDPISGHTALYWYRQSLGQGLEFLIYFQGNSAPDKSGLPSDRFSAERTGGSVSTLTIQRTQQEDSAVYLCASSLQEGKHGYTFGSGTRLTVV.

As concerns this clone: The read falls 3 residues short of the CDR3 end, and the missing part is taken from the germline J gene. The gene calls are TRBV7-3 and TRBJ2-6, with 11 bases identical to TRBD1. Per germline, CDR1 SGHTA and CDR2 FQGTGA. J was trimmed by 4 bases and V by 5 bases; bases with no gene match: 7. The CDR3 totals 17 residues. The CDR3 here is CASSPGTGGGGANVLTF. The part of the CDR3 DNA that was read is TGTGCCAGCAGCCCCGGGACAGGGGGGGGAGGGGCCAACGTC.

On this clone: At one boundary the junction diverges from the germline segment, which might be a read error. The missing CDR3 end, 3 residues past where the read stops, is filled in from the germline J gene. The chain combines TRBV5-4 with TRBJ2-7, with 10 bases lining up with TRBD2. Germline CDR1 and CDR2: SGHNT and YYREEE (reference sequence). CDR3 size: 14 residues. Incomplete CDR3 DNA: TGTGCCAGCAGTTTGGGACTAGCGAACTACGAG. This encodes CASSLGLANYE. The entire CDR3 sequence reads CASSLGLANYEQYF.

As for this clone: Coverage ceases 3 residues before the CDR3 finishes, and the germline J gene fills in the end. V gene TRBV5-1 combines with J gene TRBJ1-2; unclear D gene. Germline V gives CDR1 SGHRS, CDR2 YFSETQ. With 0 bases removed from V and 3 bases from J, the gap between germline ends came to 12 bases. This CDR3 has 15 amino acids. CDR3 in amino acids: CASSLGANTDYGYTF. The CDR3 bases that were read are TGCGCCAGCAGCTTGGGGGCCAACACTGACTATGGC.